Below are 5 T cell receptor beta chains sequenced from a single sample in a study of cytomegalovirus exposure and HLA in healthy donors (dated by TCRdb to 2016 to 2017). The library was obtained by the immunoSEQ multiplex PCR assay. The multiplex PCR relied on a mix of 60 forward primers for TCR Vbeta segments and 13 reverse primers for TCR Jbeta segments. TCRdb holds this immuneACCESS table with in-frame rearrangements only. Some clones are missing; in checked studies, unresolved V genes explain under half, and the rest has no known cause. The sample table shows under 40,000 clones, and approximately 80% are seen once. The ten most abundant clones make up around 6% of the sample. Sequenced: PBMCs. These receptor sequences come from a male donor in good health and CMV-seronegative.

The rearrangement joins TRBV6-5 to TRBJ2-2, with D possibly TRBD1 on 6 matching bases. The ends were cut back, 7 bases at V and 5 bases at J, with 11 bases in the middle. Germline assignment: CDR1 MNHEY and CDR2 SVGAGI. The CDR3 is made up of 13 amino acids. CDR3: CASKQGRTGELFF. The CDR3 region has the DNA TGTGCCAGCAAGCAGGGGCGAACCGGGGAGCTGTTTTTT.

The chain recombines TRBV7-2 with TRBJ2-7; no firm D call. CDR1 SGHTA and CDR2 FQGNSA come from the germline V gene. The CDR3 extends over 15 amino acids. V was shortened by 1 base and J by 6 bases, with 16 bases between the two germline ends. The DNA for the CDR3 is TGTGCCAGCAGCTTAGGAGGTGGAAATCTTCTCGAGCAGTACTTC. This gives the protein CASSLGGGNLLEQYF.

The chain recombines TRBV20-1 with TRBJ2-5; D is unclear. The CDR3 sequence is 11 residues long. Germline values: CDR1 DFQATT, CDR2 SNEGSKA (reference sequence). Trimming shortened V by 5 bases and J by 0 bases, and 4 bases separated the two germline ends. CDR3 in DNA: TGCAGTGCTGAGTACCAAGAGACCCAGTACTTC. This codes for CSAEYQETQYF.

The chain recombines TRBV9 with TRBJ2-3; D may be TRBD1 (5 bases). Germline V gives CDR1 SGDLS, CDR2 YYNGEE. The CDR3 consists of 15 residues. Trimming stripped 4 bases from V and 2 bases from J, with 14 bases between. This CDR3 reads CASSLRDSPTDTQYF. DNA of the CDR3: TGTGCCAGCAGCCTAAGAGACAGTCCCACAGATACGCAGTATTTT.

J is TRBJ1-2 and V is TRBV6-5, with D perhaps matching TRBD1 (6 bases). The CDR3 extends over 15 amino acids. V lost 6 bases, J lost 2 bases, and 16 bases lay in between. Looked up from germline, CDR1 is MNHEY and CDR2 is SVGAGI. The CDR3 loop is CASRGRDTRNYGYTF. The CDR3 DNA is TGTGCCAGCAGAGGTAGGGACACTAGGAACTATGGCTACACCTTC.